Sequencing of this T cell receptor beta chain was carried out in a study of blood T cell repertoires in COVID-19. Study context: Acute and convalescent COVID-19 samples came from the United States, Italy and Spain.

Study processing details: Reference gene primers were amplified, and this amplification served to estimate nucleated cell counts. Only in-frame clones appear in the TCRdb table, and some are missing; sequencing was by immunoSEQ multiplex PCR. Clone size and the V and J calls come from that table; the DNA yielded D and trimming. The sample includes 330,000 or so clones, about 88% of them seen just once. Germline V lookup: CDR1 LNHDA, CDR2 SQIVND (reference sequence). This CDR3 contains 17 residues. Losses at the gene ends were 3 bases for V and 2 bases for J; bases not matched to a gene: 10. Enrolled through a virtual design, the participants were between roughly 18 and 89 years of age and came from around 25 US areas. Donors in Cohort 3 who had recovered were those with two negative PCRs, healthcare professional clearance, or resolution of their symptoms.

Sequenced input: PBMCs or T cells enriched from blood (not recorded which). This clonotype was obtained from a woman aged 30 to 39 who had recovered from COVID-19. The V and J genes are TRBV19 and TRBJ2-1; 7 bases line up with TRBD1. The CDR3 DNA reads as TGTGCCAGTAGTATTGGATTAAGGGGGCTGGCCTACAATGAGCAGTTCTTC. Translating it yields CASSIGLRGLAYNEQFF.